These 18 T cell receptor beta chains came from one sample sequenced in a study of CD8 T cells in ankylosing spondylitis. TCRdb analysed the 5' RACE reads with MiXCR anew, one entry per CDR3 protein. The sample yields some 290,000 distinct CDR3 sequences, around 20% seen once. Sample: blood, either unsorted or a sorted T cell fraction (not recorded which). The receptors originated from a male donor with ankylosing spondylitis or in good health (not recorded which).

The table lists this clonotype with a few counts. The rearrangement links TRBV28 to TRBJ2-3; 8 bases map to TRBD2. The V and J ends lost 4 bases and 6 bases, in that order; junction bases with no gene match: 12. CDR1 and CDR2 (germline): MDHEN, SYDVKM. CDR3 length: 16 residues. CDR3 DNA: TGTGCCAGCAGTTGGGTCAAAGCGGGAGTTTGGGATACGCAGTATTTT. Amino acid sequence: CASSWVKAGVWDTQYF.

The chain recombines TRBV27 with TRBJ1-1; 9 bases are a match to TRBD1. CDR3 length: 15 residues. V lost 5 bases and J lost 0; bases outside the gene matches: 4. From germline, CDR1 is MNHEY and CDR2 SMNVEV (reference sequence). The CDR3 region is CASSPRTGVNTEAFF. CDR3 nucleotide sequence: TGTGCCAGCAGTCCCCGGACAGGGGTGAACACTGAAGCTTTCTTT.

The rearrangement links TRBV14 to TRBJ1-1, with D possibly matching TRBD1 (6 bases). Trimming cost V 2 bases and J 8 bases, with 12 bases left between them. The germline CDR1 and CDR2 sequences are SGHDN and FVKESK. There are 13 residues in the CDR3. CDR3 in amino acids: CASSQWGAREAFF. DNA of the CDR3: TGTGCCAGCAGCCAATGGGGGGCGCGGGAAGCTTTCTTT.

The chain combines TRBV29-1 with TRBJ1-1; TRBD1 aligns across 7 bases. CDR1 and CDR2 from the germline V gene are SQVTM and ANQGSEA. The trim removed 8 bases at V and 6 bases at J, leaving 6 bases unmatched. The CDR3 has 11 residues. The CDR3 bases are TGCAGCCCCTTCCAGGGGGCTGAAGCTTTCTTT. Amino acid sequence: CSPFQGAEAFF. Together with reference TRBV29-1 and TRBJ1-1, the CDR3 gives the full variable domain: SAVISQKPSRDICQRGTSLTIQCQVDSQVTMMFWYRQQPGQSLTLIATANQGSEATYESGFVIDKFPISRPNLTFSTLTVSNMSPEDSSIYLCSPFQGAEAFFGQGTRLTVV.

This clonotype was detected only a few times. The V and J genes are TRBV29-1 and TRBJ2-5; D uncertain. Germline values: CDR1 SQVTM, CDR2 ANQGSEA. There are 14 residues in the CDR3. Trimming took 4 bases from V and 2 from J, leaving 14 bases between them. CDR3 nucleotide sequence: TGCAGCGTTGTGGGCTACCCAAAACAAGAGACCCAGTACTTC. Protein sequence: CSVVGYPKQETQYF.

V is TRBV5-4 and J is TRBJ2-3; the D gene is possibly TRBD2 (6 bases). Per germline, CDR1 SGHNT and CDR2 YYREEE (reference sequence). Deletions cut 0 bases from V and 0 bases from J, with 11 bases between. This CDR3 has 16 residues. The CDR3 loop reads CASSLGLGKSTDTQYF. CDR3 DNA: TGTGCCAGCAGCTTGGGACTAGGGAAAAGCACAGATACGCAGTATTTT.

This clonotype was seen a few times. The gene calls are TRBV12-3 or TRBV12-4 and TRBJ2-5, with TRBD1 matching 10 bases. CDR3 length: 14 residues. With V trimmed by 5 bases and J by 5 bases, 5 bases remained unmatched. The CDR3 DNA reads as TGTGCCAGCAGTATTGCGGGACAGGGGGAGACCCAGTACTTC. It is translated as CASSIAGQGETQYF.

This clonotype was picked up a small number of times. This rearrangement joins TRBV10-3 to TRBJ2-1, with 10 bases fitting TRBD2. The J segment lost 2 bases and the V segment lost 3 bases, leaving 4 bases of the junction unmatched. Germline CDR1 and CDR2: ENHRY and SYGVKD. This CDR3 has 16 amino acids. This chain's CDR3 is CAISDLAGVAYNEQFF. As DNA, the CDR3 is TGTGCCATCAGTGACCTAGCGGGAGTAGCCTACAATGAGCAGTTCTTC.

The chain has TRBV28 and TRBJ1-2; the match to TRBD1 covers 9 bases. Losses at the gene ends were 7 bases for V and 2 bases for J; bases not matched to a gene: 5. The CDR3 totals 14 residues. CDR1 is MDHEN and CDR2 is SYDVKM in the germline V gene. The CDR3 sequence is CASISGTGNYGYTF. CDR3 coding DNA: TGTGCCAGCATTTCCGGGACAGGGAACTATGGCTACACCTTC.

A few counts support this clonotype. The chain recombines TRBV19 with TRBJ1-1, with 7 nucleotides matching TRBD1. This CDR3 is 10 amino acids long. CDR1 and CDR2 (germline): LNHDA, SQIVND (reference sequence). The V segment lost 6 bases and the J segment 9 bases; nucleotides outside the gene matches: 1. In DNA, the CDR3 is TGTGCCAGTAGCAGGGGGAAAGCTTTCTTT. Encoded protein: CASSRGKAFF.

The rearrangement uses TRBV6-5 and TRBJ2-5; D not resolved. Trimming left V 2 bases short and J 5 bases short, with 9 bases between. The CDR3 has 13 residues. Germline CDR1 is MNHEY and CDR2 is SVGAGI. The CDR3 coding sequence is TGTGCCAGCAGTTACAGGCCTAGGGAGACCCAGTACTTC. This codes for CASSYRPRETQYF.

This clonotype came up a few times. J is TRBJ2-1 and V is TRBV11-2; possibly TRBD2 for D (5 bases). The germline V gene has CDR1 SGHAT and CDR2 FQNNGV. The CDR3 runs 12 residues. V lost 6 bases and J lost 5, with 8 bases in between. This CDR3 is CASSLTNNEQFF. CDR3 sequence (DNA): TGTGCCAGCAGTCTGACTAACAATGAGCAGTTCTTC.

The sample holds many counts of this clonotype. The chain links TRBV6-2 or TRBV6-3 to TRBJ1-1; possibly TRBD1 for D (6 bases). Germline CDR1 is MNHEY and CDR2 is SVGEGT. The CDR3 is made up of 14 amino acids. Trimming pared 4 bases from V and 2 bases from J, leaving 11 bases between. CDR3 region: CASSWGRGNTEAFF. The CDR3 DNA reads TGTGCCAGCAGTTGGGGCAGGGGAAACACTGAAGCTTTCTTT.

Only a few counts were recorded for this clonotype. The chain has TRBV5-1 and TRBJ2-7; no clear D gene. CDR3 size: 14 residues. V was cut by 4 bases and J by 4 bases, with 15 bases left in between. Germline V gives CDR1 SGHRS, CDR2 YFSETQ. Written as DNA, the CDR3 is TGCGCCAGCAGCGTCGCCCCTCTCATTTACGAGCAGTACGTC. Translation: CASSVAPLIYEQYV.

A few counts support this clonotype. The chain carries TRBV7-6 and TRBJ2-3; possibly TRBD2 for D (6 bases). Trimming cost V 7 bases and J 5 bases, with 16 bases left between them. Germline values: CDR1 SGHVS, CDR2 FNYEAQ. The CDR3 is made up of 14 amino acids. The CDR3 protein is CASTSFGDLDTQYF. CDR3 nucleotide sequence: TGTGCCAGCACCTCCTTCGGGGACTTAGATACGCAGTATTTT.

DNA for the CDR3: TGTGCCAGCAGTGCCGAGATTTTAGCCAAAAACATTCAGTACTTC. It yields the protein CASSAEILAKNIQYF. The V and J genes are TRBV2 and TRBJ2-4; D ambiguous. Trimming removed 4 bases from V and 0 bases from J, with 10 bases in between. The germline V gene encodes CDR1 SNHLY and CDR2 FYNNEI. The CDR3 is 15 residues long.

Here the CDR3 reads CASSLVFTGNYGYTF. CDR3 nucleotide sequence: TGTGCCAGCAGCTTAGTTTTTACAGGAAACTATGGCTACACCTTC. The genes are TRBV7-2 and TRBJ1-2; the D gene is possibly TRBD1 (5 bases). Trimming removed 1 base from V and 2 bases from J, with 11 bases in between. Germline CDR1 reads SGHTA; CDR2 reads FQGNSA. This CDR3 has 15 amino acids.

This sequence joins TRBV12-3 or TRBV12-4 and TRBJ1-3; D gene ambiguous. The CDR3 extends over 16 amino acids. V lost 4 bases and J lost 4, with 17 bases in between. CDR3 residues: CASSSLGRNPGNTIYF. CDR3 in DNA: TGTGCCAGCAGTTCTCTAGGACGGAACCCAGGAAACACCATATATTTT.